This T cell receptor beta chain was observed in a study of T cell changes during pregnancy in multiple sclerosis. The CDR3 has 16 residues. Per the germline V gene, CDR1 is MNHEY and CDR2 is SMNVEV (reference sequence). Trimming removed 3 bases from V and 2 bases from J; junction bases left unmatched: 4. The repertoire was sequenced with immunoSEQ multiplex PCR; TCRdb's copy has only in-frame clones and lacks some. The sample comprises 35,000 to 40,000 clones, almost 90% of which are singletons, and approximately 0.5% rests with the top ten. J is TRBJ1-4 and V is TRBV27; 9 positions agree with TRBD1. The receptor's source is a female donor with multiple sclerosis, enrolled in a pregnancy study. The sequenced sample was CD4+ T cells from peripheral blood mononuclear cells, obtained in the second trimester of pregnancy. The CDR3 DNA is TGTGCCAGCAGTTTCCTCGGGACAGGGACTAATGAAAAACTGTTTTTT. Translation gives CASSFLGTGTNEKLFF.